This TCR beta chain stems from a study of T cells in Graves' hyperthyroidism and ophthalmopathy. Broader study findings: In the blood, most expanded thyroid clonotypes above 0.001 appeared as well.

The germline V gene encodes CDR1 DFQATT and CDR2 SNEGSKA (reference sequence). Between the trimmed V and J ends, which lost 3 bases and 1 base, there was a span of 10 bases. This CDR3 has 14 amino acids. Amplified TCR beta CDR3 regions came from RNA transcripts. First-round RT-PCR of the TCR CDR3 relied on the HTBI primer set. TCRdb independently ran MiXCR on the multiplex PCR reads; one entry per CDR3 protein. The sample records approximately 400,000 distinct CDR3 sequences, around 13% being singletons. Diagnostic assessment was based on clinical symptoms, serum thyroxine and TRAb, thyroid ultrasound and orbital computed tomography. This clonotype was counted many times. Its antigen is unknown.

The receptor comes from a woman aged 25-40 years with Graves' ophthalmopathy. The sequencing sample was made of blood. This chain joins TRBV20-1 and TRBJ1-5; a weak D match, TRBD1 (5 bases). CDR3 sequence: CSASRGTSNQPQHF. CDR3 nucleotide sequence: TGCAGTGCTAGTCGCGGGACGAGCAATCAGCCCCAGCATTTT.